This TCR beta chain originates from a study of OX40 agonist ivuxolimab in advanced cancers. Points from the study as a whole: Normalized expansion of T-cell clones was also low for some nonresponders. With doses of 0.1-3.0 mg/kg, partial responders showed among the lowest clonal expansion.

Generated by immunoSEQ multiplex PCR, the TCRdb table keeps only in-frame clones and is missing some. This table has over 60,000 clones, roughly 88% appearing once. This CDR3 contains 17 residues. Germline values: CDR1 SGHKS, CDR2 YYEKEE (reference sequence). V lost 4 bases, J lost 4 bases, and 11 bases stayed unmatched. This clone was seen a few times. Its antigen is undetermined. Systemic immunosuppression or a history of autoimmune disease excluded patients. Blood got drawn at baseline, again on cycle 4 day 1, and then on cycle 7 day 1. This receptor was obtained from an adult with an advanced solid tumor such as melanoma, head and neck, liver or kidney cancer. Specimen: CD4+ or CD8+ T cells sorted from blood, collected in a trial of the OX40 agonist ivuxolimab. The rearrangement joins TRBV5-5 to TRBJ2-2, with 9 nucleotides matching TRBD1. CDR3 bases: TGTGCCAGCAGCCATTCACCGGGACAGGGAACCACCGGGGAGCTGTTTTTT. It is translated as CASSHSPGQGTTGELFF. Drawing the rest from reference TRBV5-5 and TRBJ2-2, the complete variable domain is DAGVTQSPTHLIKTRGQQVTLRCSPISGHKSVSWYQQVLGQGPQFIFQYYEKEERGRGNFPDRFSARQFPNYSSELNVNALLLGDSALYLCASSHSPGQGTTGELFFGEGSRLTVL.